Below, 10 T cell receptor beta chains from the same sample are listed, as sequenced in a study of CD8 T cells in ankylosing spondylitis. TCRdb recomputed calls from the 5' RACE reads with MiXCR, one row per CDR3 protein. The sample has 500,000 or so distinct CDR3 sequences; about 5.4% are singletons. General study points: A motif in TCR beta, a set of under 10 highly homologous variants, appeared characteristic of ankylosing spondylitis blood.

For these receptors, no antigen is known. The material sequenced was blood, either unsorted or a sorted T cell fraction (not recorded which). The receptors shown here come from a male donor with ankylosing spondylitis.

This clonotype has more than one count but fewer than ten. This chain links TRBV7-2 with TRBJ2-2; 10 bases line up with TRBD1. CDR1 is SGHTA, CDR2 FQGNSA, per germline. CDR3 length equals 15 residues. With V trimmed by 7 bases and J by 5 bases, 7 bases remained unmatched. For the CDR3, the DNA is TGTGCCAGCAACTCTGGGGGACAGGGGACCGGGGAGCTGTTTTTT. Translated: CASNSGGQGTGELFF. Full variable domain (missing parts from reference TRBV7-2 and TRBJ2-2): GAGVSQSPSNKVTEKGKDVELRCDPISGHTALYWYRQSLGQGLEFLIYFQGNSAPDKSGLPSDRFSAERTGGSVSTLTIQRTQQEDSAVYLCASNSGGQGTGELFFGEGSRLTVL.

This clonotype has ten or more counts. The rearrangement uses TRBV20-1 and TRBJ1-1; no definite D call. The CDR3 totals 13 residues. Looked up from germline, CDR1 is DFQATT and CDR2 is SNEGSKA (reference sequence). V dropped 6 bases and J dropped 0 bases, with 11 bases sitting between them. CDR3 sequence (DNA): TGCAGTGCGATCGAAGATTTGAACACTGAAGCTTTCTTT. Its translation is CSAIEDLNTEAFF.

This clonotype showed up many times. The DNA of the CDR3 is TGTGCCAGCAGTTTATCACTAGCGGGAGGGGAGCAGTTCTTC. It yields the protein CASSLSLAGGEQFF. The chain recombines TRBV28 with TRBJ2-1; 13 bases match TRBD2. The V gene's germline CDR1 is MDHEN and CDR2 SYDVKM. The ends lost 1 base at V and 10 bases at J; junction bases unmatched: 1. This CDR3 region has 14 residues.

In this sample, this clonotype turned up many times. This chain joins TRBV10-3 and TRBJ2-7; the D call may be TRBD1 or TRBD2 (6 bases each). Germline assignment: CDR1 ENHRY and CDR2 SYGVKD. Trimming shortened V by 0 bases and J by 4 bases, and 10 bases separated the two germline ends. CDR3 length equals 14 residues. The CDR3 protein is CAISESRGVYEQYF. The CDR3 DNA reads TGTGCCATCAGTGAGTCTAGGGGGGTGTACGAGCAGTACTTC.

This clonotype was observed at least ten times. CDR3 nucleotide sequence: TGCAGCGTCGAGGGTACCGATACCTACGAGCAGTACTTC. This codes for CSVEGTDTYEQYF. The rearrangement links TRBV29-1 to TRBJ2-7, with D perhaps TRBD2 (5 bases). V was shortened by 6 bases and J by 2 bases, with 14 bases between the two germline ends. CDR1 is SQVTM, CDR2 ANQGSEA, per germline. The CDR3 consists of 13 residues.

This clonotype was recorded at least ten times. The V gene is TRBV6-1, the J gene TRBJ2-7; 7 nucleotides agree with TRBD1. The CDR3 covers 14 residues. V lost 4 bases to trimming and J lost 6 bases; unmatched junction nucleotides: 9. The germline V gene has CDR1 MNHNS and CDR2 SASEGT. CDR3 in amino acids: CASSGRDSWFEQYF. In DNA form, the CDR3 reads TGTGCCAGCAGTGGACGGGACAGCTGGTTCGAGCAGTACTTC.

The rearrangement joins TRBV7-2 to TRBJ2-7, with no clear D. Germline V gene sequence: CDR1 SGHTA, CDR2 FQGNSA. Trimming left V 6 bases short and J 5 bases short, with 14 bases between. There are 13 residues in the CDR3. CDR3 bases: TGTGCCAGCAGGTCAGCCGACCGGAACGAGCAGTACTTC. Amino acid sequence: CASRSADRNEQYF. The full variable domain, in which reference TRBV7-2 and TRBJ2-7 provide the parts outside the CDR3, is GAGVSQSPSNKVTEKGKDVELRCDPISGHTALYWYRQSLGQGLEFLIYFQGNSAPDKSGLPSDRFSAERTGGSVSTLTIQRTQQEDSAVYLCASRSADRNEQYFGPGTRLTVT.

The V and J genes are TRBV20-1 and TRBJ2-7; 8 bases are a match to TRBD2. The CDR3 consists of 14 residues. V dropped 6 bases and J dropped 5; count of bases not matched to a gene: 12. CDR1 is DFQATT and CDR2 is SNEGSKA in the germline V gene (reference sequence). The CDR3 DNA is TGCAGTGCCACTTATAGTTCGGGGGGGGACGAGCAGTACTTC. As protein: CSATYSSGGDEQYF.

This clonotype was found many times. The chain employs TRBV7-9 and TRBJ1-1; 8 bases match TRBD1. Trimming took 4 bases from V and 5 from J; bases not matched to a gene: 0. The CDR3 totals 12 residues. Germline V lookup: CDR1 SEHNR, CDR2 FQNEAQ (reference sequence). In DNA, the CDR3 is TGTGCCAGCAGCTGGGACAGGACTGAAGCTTTCTTT. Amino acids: CASSWDRTEAFF.

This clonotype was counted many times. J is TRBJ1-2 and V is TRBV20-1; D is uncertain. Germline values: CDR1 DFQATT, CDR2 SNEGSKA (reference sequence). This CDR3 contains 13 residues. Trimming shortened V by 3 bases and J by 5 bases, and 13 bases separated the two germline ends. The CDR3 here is CSASTRNLYGYTF. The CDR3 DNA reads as TGCAGTGCTAGTACACGGAACCTTTATGGCTACACCTTC.